A selection of T cell receptor beta chains follows, all from one sample in a study of T-cell reconstitution after alpha-beta-depleted transplantation in children. TCRdb passed the PCR reads through MiXCR, listing each CDR3 protein once. The sample lists 330,000 or so distinct CDR3 sequences, nearly 8% occurring once. The sample was peripheral blood, taken 360 days after TCRalphabeta/CD19-depleted stem cell transplant. The receptors originated from a female patient under 10 years old who had a stem cell transplant for Fanconi anemia, so the T cells may come from the graft donor. The CDR3 runs from the conserved cysteine through the conserved F or W. Each record gives: D gene, clone size, V gene, J gene, CDR3 length, CDR3 protein, CDR3 DNA. D genes are given only for firm matches. Some rows have no size entry. The others give once, few or many, or a class for an expanded clone.

D gene: TRBD1
clone size: many
V gene: TRBV3-1
J gene: TRBJ2-2
CDR3 length: 20
CDR3 protein: CASSPVGTITGVLLTGELFF
CDR3 DNA: TGTGCCAGCAGCCCCGTTGGGACAATAACAGGGGTCCTCCTCACCGGGGAGCTGTTTTTT

D gene: -
clone size: few
V gene: TRBV4-2
J gene: TRBJ1-2
CDR3 length: 12
CDR3 protein: CASSQDVGGYTF
CDR3 DNA: TGTGCCAGCAGCCAAGACGTGGGGGGCTACACCTTC

D gene: -
clone size: -
V gene: TRBV5-4
J gene: TRBJ2-1
CDR3 length: 14
CDR3 protein: CASSTRRGTDEQFF
CDR3 DNA: TGTGCCAGCAGCACCCGACGGGGGACGGATGAGCAGTTCTTC

D gene: -
clone size: -
V gene: TRBV19
J gene: TRBJ1-1
CDR3 length: 13
CDR3 protein: CASSMQVNTEAFF
CDR3 DNA: TGTGCCAGTAGTATGCAGGTGAACACTGAAGCTTTCTTT

D gene: -
clone size: many
V gene: TRBV15
J gene: TRBJ2-1
CDR3 length: 17
CDR3 protein: CATGFSLWAGNKDEQFF
CDR3 DNA: TGTGCCACCGGTTTCTCCCTATGGGCGGGAAATAAAGATGAGCAGTTCTTC

D gene: -
clone size: -
V gene: TRBV20-1
J gene: TRBJ2-5
CDR3 length: 13
CDR3 protein: CSAILIGPETQYF
CDR3 DNA: TGCAGTGCTATCCTGATAGGGCCAGAGACCCAGTACTTC

D gene: TRBD2
clone size: many
V gene: TRBV15
J gene: TRBJ2-2
CDR3 length: 16
CDR3 protein: CATSELTSGGPGELFF
CDR3 DNA: TGTGCCACCAGTGAGCTAACTAGCGGGGGCCCCGGGGAGCTGTTTTTT

D gene: -
clone size: many
V gene: TRBV5-1
J gene: TRBJ1-1
CDR3 length: 14
CDR3 protein: CASSAGTSNTEAFF
CDR3 DNA: TGCGCCAGCAGCGCCGGAACTTCGAACACTGAAGCTTTCTTT

D gene: TRBD1
clone size: -
V gene: TRBV6-5
J gene: TRBJ1-2
CDR3 length: 14
CDR3 protein: CASSYVQGNYGYTF
CDR3 DNA: TGTGCCAGCAGTTACGTACAGGGGAACTATGGCTACACCTTC

D gene: TRBD1
clone size: many
V gene: TRBV12-3/TRBV12-4
J gene: TRBJ2-7
CDR3 length: 16
CDR3 protein: CASSFGSGGQGYEQYF
CDR3 DNA: TGTGCCAGCAGTTTTGGGTCCGGGGGACAGGGCTACGAGCAGTACTTC

D gene: -
clone size: many
V gene: TRBV27
J gene: TRBJ1-1
CDR3 length: 16
CDR3 protein: CASRKYRLPADTEAFF
CDR3 DNA: TGTGCCAGCAGAAAGTACCGCTTACCGGCGGACACTGAAGCTTTCTTT

D gene: -
clone size: -
V gene: TRBV2
J gene: TRBJ1-4
CDR3 length: 19
CDR3 protein: CAISLQGIGVVGENEKLFF
CDR3 DNA: TGTGCCATCAGTTTACAGGGAATCGGAGTGGTGGGCGAAAATGAAAAACTGTTTTTT

D gene: -
clone size: many
V gene: TRBV4-3
J gene: TRBJ2-1
CDR3 length: 15
CDR3 protein: CASSQALQRHNEQFF
CDR3 DNA: TGCGCCAGCAGCCAAGCCCTGCAGAGACACAATGAGCAGTTCTTC

D gene: -
clone size: -
V gene: TRBV20-1
J gene: TRBJ2-7
CDR3 length: 13
CDR3 protein: CSVRRVGPYEQYF
CDR3 DNA: TGCAGCGTACGCAGGGTTGGCCCCTACGAGCAGTACTTC

D gene: -
clone size: many
V gene: TRBV5-1
J gene: TRBJ2-5
CDR3 length: 14
CDR3 protein: CASSLGGLEETQYF
CDR3 DNA: TGCGCCAGCAGCTTGGGGGGGCTCGAAGAGACCCAGTACTTC

D gene: -
clone size: many
V gene: TRBV11-2
J gene: TRBJ2-1
CDR3 length: 13
CDR3 protein: CASSLDAGLEQFF
CDR3 DNA: TGTGCCAGCAGCTTAGATGCAGGGTTGGAGCAGTTCTTC

D gene: -
clone size: -
V gene: TRBV6-6
J gene: TRBJ1-2
CDR3 length: 12
CDR3 protein: CASRSTGAGYTF
CDR3 DNA: TGTGCCAGCCGATCTACCGGAGCAGGCTACACCTTC

D gene: -
clone size: -
V gene: TRBV14
J gene: TRBJ2-1
CDR3 length: 14
CDR3 protein: CASSPPGLPNEQFF
CDR3 DNA: TGTGCCAGCAGCCCCCCGGGACTCCCCAATGAGCAGTTCTTC

D gene: -
clone size: many
V gene: TRBV20-1
J gene: TRBJ2-1
CDR3 length: 13
CDR3 protein: CSSPGLIYNEQFF
CDR3 DNA: TGCAGCTCCCCCGGACTCATCTACAATGAGCAGTTCTTC

D gene: -
clone size: many
V gene: TRBV6-5
J gene: TRBJ2-6
CDR3 length: 16
CDR3 protein: CASSLGGLAGANVLTF
CDR3 DNA: TGTGCCAGCTCCCTTGGGGGTCTGGCTGGGGCCAACGTCCTGACTTTC

D gene: TRBD2
clone size: -
V gene: TRBV6-2/TRBV6-3
J gene: TRBJ2-7
CDR3 length: 16
CDR3 protein: CASSYTGGPPPYEQYF
CDR3 DNA: TGTGCCAGCAGTTACACGGGAGGGCCGCCGCCCTACGAGCAGTACTTC

D gene: TRBD1
clone size: few
V gene: TRBV6-1
J gene: TRBJ1-2
CDR3 length: 19
CDR3 protein: CASSPKVTGQTRRGYGYTF
CDR3 DNA: TGTGCCAGCAGCCCCAAGGTTACGGGACAGACCCGGAGGGGCTATGGCTACACCTTC

D gene: TRBD2
clone size: many
V gene: TRBV2
J gene: TRBJ2-1
CDR3 length: 17
CDR3 protein: CARTSGGAINSYNEQFF
CDR3 DNA: TGTGCCAGGACTAGCGGGGGGGCTATAAACTCCTACAATGAGCAGTTCTTC

D gene: -
clone size: many
V gene: TRBV20-1
J gene: TRBJ1-2
CDR3 length: 13
CDR3 protein: CSASLGGDYGYTF
CDR3 DNA: TGCAGTGCCTCTTTGGGGGGAGACTATGGCTACACCTTC

D gene: -
clone size: -
V gene: TRBV12-3/TRBV12-4
J gene: TRBJ1-5
CDR3 length: 17
CDR3 protein: CASSLFIRGATDQPQHF
CDR3 DNA: TGTGCCAGCAGTTTATTTATTCGGGGGGCTACGGATCAGCCCCAGCATTTT

D gene: TRBD2
clone size: -
V gene: TRBV9
J gene: TRBJ2-5
CDR3 length: 16
CDR3 protein: CASSVGGSGVQETQYF
CDR3 DNA: TGTGCCAGCAGCGTAGGAGGTAGCGGGGTCCAAGAGACCCAGTACTTC

D gene: -
clone size: few
V gene: TRBV4-1
J gene: TRBJ1-3
CDR3 length: 15
CDR3 protein: CASSQEDFSGNTIYF
CDR3 DNA: TGCGCCAGCAGCCAAGAAGACTTTTCTGGAAACACCATATATTTT

D gene: -
clone size: many
V gene: TRBV7-2
J gene: TRBJ1-1
CDR3 length: 13
CDR3 protein: CASSLEGYGEAFF
CDR3 DNA: TGTGCCAGCAGCCTGGAAGGTTATGGTGAAGCTTTCTTT

D gene: -
clone size: many
V gene: TRBV20-1
J gene: TRBJ2-7
CDR3 length: 11
CDR3 protein: CSARVGVPQYF
CDR3 DNA: TGCAGTGCTAGAGTTGGAGTACCTCAGTACTTC

D gene: TRBD1
clone size: many
V gene: TRBV7-2
J gene: TRBJ2-1
CDR3 length: 13
CDR3 protein: CASTGTGLNEQFF
CDR3 DNA: TGTGCCAGCACAGGGACAGGATTAAATGAGCAGTTCTTC

D gene: -
clone size: -
V gene: TRBV5-5
J gene: TRBJ2-7
CDR3 length: 16
CDR3 protein: CASSLDLRTSPREQYF
CDR3 DNA: TGTGCCAGCAGCTTGGACTTACGGACCTCACCCCGCGAGCAGTACTTC

D gene: TRBD2
clone size: few
V gene: TRBV7-2
J gene: TRBJ2-7
CDR3 length: 14
CDR3 protein: CASSRSSGFYEQYF
CDR3 DNA: TGTGCCAGCAGCCGATCTAGCGGGTTCTACGAGCAGTACTTC

D gene: TRBD2
clone size: few
V gene: TRBV20-1
J gene: TRBJ2-1
CDR3 length: 16
CDR3 protein: CSARSSTSGGGNEQFF
CDR3 DNA: TGCAGTGCTAGGTCTTCTACTAGCGGGGGGGGTAATGAGCAGTTCTTC

D gene: TRBD1
clone size: few
V gene: TRBV28
J gene: TRBJ1-6
CDR3 length: 22
CDR3 protein: CASSLDHGTGERPSSYNSPLHF
CDR3 DNA: TGTGCCAGCAGTTTAGATCACGGGACAGGAGAAAGACCTAGCTCCTATAATTCACCCCTCCACTTT

D gene: -
clone size: many
V gene: TRBV7-9
J gene: TRBJ2-3
CDR3 length: 12
CDR3 protein: CASSGDTTRLYF
CDR3 DNA: TGTGCCAGCAGTGGGGACACCACAAGGTTGTATTTT

D gene: -
clone size: -
V gene: TRBV24-1
J gene: TRBJ1-1
CDR3 length: 13
CDR3 protein: CATSDQMNTEAFF
CDR3 DNA: TGTGCCACCAGTGATCAAATGAACACTGAAGCTTTCTTT

D gene: -
clone size: -
V gene: TRBV10-3
J gene: TRBJ2-2
CDR3 length: 15
CDR3 protein: CAISPAETGTGELFF
CDR3 DNA: TGTGCCATCAGCCCAGCCGAGACAGGAACCGGGGAGCTGTTTTTT